Presented here are 19 T cell receptor beta chains from one specimen sequenced in a study of post-analysis software for immune sequencing data. Study results and limitations: Five or six TRBV segments, TRBV5-6, TRBV5-1 and TRBV20-1 among them, were found more frequent in patients than controls.

TCR beta cDNA libraries had unique molecular identifiers. In TCRdb, the PCR reads were re-called with MiXCR into one record per CDR3 protein. This table holds about 770,000 distinct CDR3 sequences, 46% found once. What these receptors recognize is not known. The specimen was blood. These receptors came from a girl aged 10 to 17 with multiple sclerosis.

The chain combines TRBV7-6 with TRBJ2-1; 8 nucleotides line up with TRBD2. The CDR3 runs to 17 residues. Germline V gives CDR1 SGHVS, CDR2 FNYEAQ. With 4 bases clipped from V and 10 bases from J, the junction kept 18 bases outside the gene matches. The CDR3 spells CASSWRTGLVSTREQFF. DNA of the CDR3: TGTGCCAGCAGCTGGAGAACGGGACTAGTGTCCACACGGGAGCAGTTCTTC.

V usage is TRBV6-2 or TRBV6-3 and J usage is TRBJ2-1; D is possibly TRBD2 (6 bases). The V gene's germline CDR1 is MNHEY and CDR2 SVGEGT. V lost 5 bases and J 7 bases, leaving 12 bases between the germline ends. The CDR3 is 13 residues long. This CDR3 reads CASSILARNEQFF. CDR3 sequence (DNA): TGTGCCAGCAGTATCCTAGCGAGAAATGAGCAGTTCTTC.

This rearrangement joins TRBV12-3 or TRBV12-4 to TRBJ1-2, with D perhaps matching TRBD1 (6 bases). Trimming took off 3 bases at V and 10 bases at J, with 15 bases between the two ends. The CDR3 loop spans 13 amino acids. The CDR3 nucleotides read TGTGCCAGCAGTTTTCAGGGGCCAGTGGACTACACCTTC. It specifies CASSFQGPVDYTF.

This rearrangement joins TRBV27 to TRBJ1-2, with 8 bases aligning to TRBD1. V gave up 2 bases and J gave up 4 bases; unmatched junction bases: 3. The CDR3 consists of 14 residues. Germline CDR1 is MNHEY and CDR2 is SMNVEV (reference sequence). The DNA of the CDR3 is TGTGCCAGCAGTTTAGAAACAGGGGGCTATGGCTACACCTTC. Its protein is CASSLETGGYGYTF.

V and J are TRBV7-9 and TRBJ2-3, with 8 bases fitting TRBD2. The CDR3 consists of 13 residues. V trimming: 6 bases; J trimming: 5 bases; junction bases outside the gene matches: 4. In germline, CDR1 is SEHNR, CDR2 FQNEAQ (reference sequence). This chain's CDR3 is CASSSGGGDTQYF. In DNA, the CDR3 is TGTGCCAGCAGTTCGGGAGGGGGAGATACGCAGTATTTT.

This clonotype has more than one count but fewer than ten. The chain recombines TRBV4-3 with TRBJ2-1; 9 nucleotides match TRBD2. The CDR3 loop spans 16 amino acids. J was trimmed by 4 bases and V by 0 bases; bases with no gene match: 4. Per germline, CDR1 LGHNA and CDR2 YSLEER. CDR3 amino acids: CASSQELAGRYNEQFF. CDR3 bases: TGCGCCAGCAGCCAAGAGCTAGCGGGACGTTACAATGAGCAGTTCTTC.

This clonotype was observed a handful of times. This chain connects TRBV5-8 to TRBJ2-7; D is possibly TRBD1 (7 bases). Trimming stripped 0 bases from V and 0 bases from J, with 10 bases between. The CDR3 contains 15 residues. Germline V CDR1 and CDR2: SGHTS, YDEGEE. As DNA, the CDR3 is TGTGCCAGCAGCTTGGGGGGGGACAGCTCCTACGAGCAGTACTTC. This translates into CASSLGGDSSYEQYF. Looking up the rest from reference TRBV5-8 and TRBJ2-7 gives the full variable domain: EAGVTQSPTHLIKTRGQQATLRCSPISGHTSVYWYQQALGLGLQFLLWYDEGEERNRGNFPPRFSGRQFPNYSSELNVNALELEDSALYLCASSLGGDSSYEQYFGPGTRLTVT.

The chain employs TRBV20-1 and TRBJ2-5; 8 bases fit TRBD2. Germline V gene lookup returns CDR1 DFQATT and CDR2 SNEGSKA (reference sequence). The V segment lost 4 bases and the J segment 2 bases; nucleotides outside the gene matches: 9. CDR3 length: 15 residues. CDR3 sequence reads: CSATGDSGTQETQYF. The CDR3 DNA reads TGCAGTGCTACTGGGGATAGCGGGACGCAAGAGACCCAGTACTTC.

There are a few counts of this clonotype. This rearrangement joins TRBV10-3 to TRBJ2-1; the match to TRBD1 covers 7 bases. There are 13 residues in the CDR3. V shed 7 bases and J 5 bases; nucleotides not matched to a gene: 5. Germline V gene data show CDR1 as ENHRY and CDR2 as SYGVKD. CDR3 protein: CAINSGQDNEQFF. The CDR3 nucleotides read TGTGCCATCAACTCCGGACAGGACAATGAGCAGTTCTTC.

This chain uses TRBV11-3 with TRBJ2-3, with 14 bases aligning to TRBD2. V shed 5 bases, J shed 0 bases, and the junction held 13 bases outside the gene matches. Germline V gene sequence: CDR1 SGHNT, CDR2 YENEEA. This CDR3 is built from 20 residues. CDR3 in amino acids: CASSITLGLAGVTSTDTQYF. The CDR3 region has the DNA TGTGCCAGCAGCATAACTTTGGGACTAGCGGGGGTTACTAGCACAGATACGCAGTATTTT.

This clonotype was counted a few times. The genes are TRBV20-1 and TRBJ1-2; D possibly corresponds to TRBD1 (6 bases). The V gene lost 4 bases and the J gene lost 6 bases, with 18 bases spanning the gap. The CDR3 is made up of 14 amino acids. Looked up from germline, CDR1 is DFQATT and CDR2 is SNEGSKA (reference sequence). The chain's CDR3 is CSAKTGQGIDGYTF. The CDR3, as DNA: TGCAGTGCTAAGACCGGGCAGGGGATCGATGGCTACACCTTC.

This clonotype has a handful of counts. CDR3 region: CSARQGTSRYNEQFF. The CDR3 DNA is TGCAGTGCTCGACAGGGTACCAGTCGATACAATGAGCAGTTCTTC. This chain uses TRBV20-1 with TRBJ2-1; TRBD1 aligns across 7 bases. CDR1 is DFQATT, CDR2 SNEGSKA, per germline (reference sequence). The J segment lost 4 bases and the V segment lost 5 bases, leaving 11 bases of the junction unmatched. CDR3 length: 15 amino acids.

The chain uses TRBV7-2 and TRBJ2-1; D gene unclear. Trimming took 5 bases from V and 10 from J, leaving 12 bases between them. Germline values: CDR1 SGHTA, CDR2 FQGNSA. CDR3 length equals 12 residues. CDR3 sequence (DNA): TGTGCCAGCAGCCTCATGACGACGGAGCAGTTCTTC. It translates to CASSLMTTEQFF.

This clonotype was found a few times. The V and J genes are TRBV7-9 and TRBJ1-2; D gene ambiguous. Germline V gives CDR1 SEHNR, CDR2 FQNEAQ (reference sequence). Between the trimmed V and J ends, which lost 5 bases and 8 bases, there was a span of 15 bases. CDR3 length equals 13 residues. CDR3 nucleotide sequence: TGTGCCAGCAGCCAGACACCTGGCTCAGGCTACACCTTC. It is translated as CASSQTPGSGYTF.

The chain recombines TRBV29-1 with TRBJ2-6, with D perhaps TRBD1 (6 bases). Between the trimmed V and J ends, which lost 4 bases and 1 base, there was a span of 11 bases. The length of the CDR3 is 15 residues. Germline V lookup: CDR1 SQVTM, CDR2 ANQGSEA. The CDR3 coding sequence is TGCAGCGTTGTTGGGACATCATCTGGGGCCAACGTCCTGACTTTC. Its translation is CSVVGTSSGANVLTF.

J is TRBJ2-4 and V is TRBV5-1; TRBD2 matches at 8 bases. The closer fit of TRBJ2-7 to the DNA end suggests the J call may be wrong. CDR1 is SGHRS, CDR2 YFSETQ, per germline. The CDR3 length is 14 residues. The CDR3 nucleotides are TGCGCCAGCAGCTTGGCTGGGACTAGTGGCGAGCAGTACTTC. This encodes CASSLAGTSGEQYF.

The chain combines TRBV12-3 or TRBV12-4 with TRBJ1-4, with unresolved D. The length of the CDR3 is 11 residues. V lost 7 bases, J lost 2 bases, and 2 bases lay in between. CDR3 nucleotides: TGTGCCAGCACCACTAATGAAAAACTGTTTTTT. Translated: CASTTNEKLFF.

The genes are TRBV6-1 and TRBJ1-2, with D perhaps matching TRBD1 (6 bases). Germline loops: CDR1 MNHNS, CDR2 SASEGT. The V end was cut by 10 bases, the J end by 5 bases, with 14 bases between. The CDR3 is 12 amino acids. The CDR3 loop reads CAILGTSYGYTF. CDR3 DNA sequence: TGTGCCATCCTAGGGACATCTTATGGCTACACCTTC.

This clonotype was seen only a few times. J is TRBJ2-6 and V is TRBV29-1; weak D call: TRBD1 (6 bases). The V gene lost 6 bases and the J gene lost 3 bases, with 9 bases spanning the gap. Germline V gene lookup returns CDR1 SQVTM and CDR2 ANQGSEA. CDR3 length equals 13 residues. In DNA form, the CDR3 reads TGCAGCGTGTACAGGGATGGGGCCAACGTCCTGACTTTC. It encodes CSVYRDGANVLTF. The full variable domain, in which reference TRBV29-1 and TRBJ2-6 provide the parts outside the CDR3, is SAVISQKPSRDICQRGTSLTIQCQVDSQVTMMFWYRQQPGQSLTLIATANQGSEATYESGFVIDKFPISRPNLTFSTLTVSNMSPEDSSIYLCSVYRDGANVLTFGAGSRLTVL.